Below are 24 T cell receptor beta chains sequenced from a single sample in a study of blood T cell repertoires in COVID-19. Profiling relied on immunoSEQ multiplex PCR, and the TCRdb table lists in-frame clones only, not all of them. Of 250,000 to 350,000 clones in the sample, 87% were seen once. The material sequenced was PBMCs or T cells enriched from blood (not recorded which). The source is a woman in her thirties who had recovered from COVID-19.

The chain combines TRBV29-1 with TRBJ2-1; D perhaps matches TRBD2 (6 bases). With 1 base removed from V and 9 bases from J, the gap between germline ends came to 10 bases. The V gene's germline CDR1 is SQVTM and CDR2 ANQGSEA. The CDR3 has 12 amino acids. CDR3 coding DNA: TGCAGCGTTGAAGGTTGGAGGGGTGAGCAGTTCTTC. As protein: CSVEGWRGEQFF.

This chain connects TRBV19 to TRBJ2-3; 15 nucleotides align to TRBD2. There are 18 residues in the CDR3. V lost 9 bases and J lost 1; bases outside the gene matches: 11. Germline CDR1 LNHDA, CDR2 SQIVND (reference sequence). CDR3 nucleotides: TGTGCCAGCAGGGGACTAGCGGGGGGTAGCGGTGGCACAGATACGCAGTATTTT. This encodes CASRGLAGGSGGTDTQYF.

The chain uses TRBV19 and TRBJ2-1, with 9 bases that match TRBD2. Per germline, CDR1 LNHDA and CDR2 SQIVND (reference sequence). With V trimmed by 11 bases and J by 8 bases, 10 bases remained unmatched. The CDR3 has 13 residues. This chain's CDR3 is CASQRGVRHEQFF. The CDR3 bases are TGTGCCTCCCAGCGGGGGGTTCGTCATGAGCAGTTCTTC.

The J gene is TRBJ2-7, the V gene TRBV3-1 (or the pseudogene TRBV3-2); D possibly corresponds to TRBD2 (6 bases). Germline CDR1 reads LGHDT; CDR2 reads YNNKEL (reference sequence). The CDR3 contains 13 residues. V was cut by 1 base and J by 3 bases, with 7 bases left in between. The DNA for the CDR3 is TGTGCCAGCAGCCAAGGGGGACTCTACGAGCAGTACTTC. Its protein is CASSQGGLYEQYF.

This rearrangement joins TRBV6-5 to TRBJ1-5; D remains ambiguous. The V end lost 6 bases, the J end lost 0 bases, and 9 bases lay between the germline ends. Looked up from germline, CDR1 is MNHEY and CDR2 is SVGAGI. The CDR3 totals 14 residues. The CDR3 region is CASRVGSSNQPQHF. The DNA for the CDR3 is TGTGCCAGCAGGGTTGGCAGTAGCAATCAGCCCCAGCATTTT.

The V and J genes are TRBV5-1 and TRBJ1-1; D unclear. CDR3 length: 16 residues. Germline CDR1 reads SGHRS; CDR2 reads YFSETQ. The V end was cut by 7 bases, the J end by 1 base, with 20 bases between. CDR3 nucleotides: TGCGCCAGCCCCGGTCCTTCGAGGTCTACGAACACTGAAGCTTTCTTT. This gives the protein CASPGPSRSTNTEAFF.

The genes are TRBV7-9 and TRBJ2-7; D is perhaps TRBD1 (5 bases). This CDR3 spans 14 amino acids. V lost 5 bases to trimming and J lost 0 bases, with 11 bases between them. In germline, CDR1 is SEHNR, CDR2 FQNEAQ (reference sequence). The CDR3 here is CASSPRTSSYEQYF. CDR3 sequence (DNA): TGTGCCAGCAGCCCCCGGACATCCTCCTACGAGCAGTACTTC. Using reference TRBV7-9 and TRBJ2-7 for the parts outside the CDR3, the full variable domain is DTGVSQNPRHKITKRGQNVTFRCDPISEHNRLYWYRQTLGQGPEFLTYFQNEAQLEKSRLLSDRFSAERPKGSFSTLEIQRTEQGDSAMYLCASSPRTSSYEQYFGPGTRLTVT.

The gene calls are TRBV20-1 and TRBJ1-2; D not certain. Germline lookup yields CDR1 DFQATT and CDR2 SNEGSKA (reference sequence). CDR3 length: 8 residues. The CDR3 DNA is TGCAGGGCCCGCGGCTACACCTTC. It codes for CRARGYTF.

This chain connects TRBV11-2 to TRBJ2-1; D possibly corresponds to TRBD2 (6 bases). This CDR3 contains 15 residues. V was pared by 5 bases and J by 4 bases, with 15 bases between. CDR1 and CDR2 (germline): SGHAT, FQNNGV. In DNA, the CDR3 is TGTGCCAGCAGCCGCGGGGACGGAGGTTACAATGAGCAGTTCTTC. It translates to CASSRGDGGYNEQFF.

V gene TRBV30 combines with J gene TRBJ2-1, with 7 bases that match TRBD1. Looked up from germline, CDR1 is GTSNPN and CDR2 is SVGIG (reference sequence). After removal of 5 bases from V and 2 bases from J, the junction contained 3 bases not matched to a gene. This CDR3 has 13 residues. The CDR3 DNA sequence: TGTGCCTGGGACAGGGAAACCTACAATGAGCAGTTCTTC. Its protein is CAWDRETYNEQFF.

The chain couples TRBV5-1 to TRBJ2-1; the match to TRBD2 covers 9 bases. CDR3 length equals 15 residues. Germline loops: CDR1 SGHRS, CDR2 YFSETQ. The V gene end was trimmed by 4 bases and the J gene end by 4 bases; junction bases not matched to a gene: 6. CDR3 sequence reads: CASSLAAGGYNEQFF. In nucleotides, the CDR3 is TGCGCCAGCAGCCTGGCGGCGGGGGGGTACAATGAGCAGTTCTTC.

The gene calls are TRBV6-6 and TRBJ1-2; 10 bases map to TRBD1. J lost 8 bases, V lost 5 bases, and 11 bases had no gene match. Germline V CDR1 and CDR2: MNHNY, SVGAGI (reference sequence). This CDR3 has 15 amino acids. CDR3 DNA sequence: TGTGCCAGCAGTGACCGGGACAGGGGTGTTTCCGGCTACACCTTC. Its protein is CASSDRDRGVSGYTF.

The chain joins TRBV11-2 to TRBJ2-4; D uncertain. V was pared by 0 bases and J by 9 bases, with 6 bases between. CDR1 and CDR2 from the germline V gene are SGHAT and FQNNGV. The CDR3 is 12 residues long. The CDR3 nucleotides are TGTGCCAGCAGCTTAGATCCAGGCATTCAGTACTTC. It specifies CASSLDPGIQYF.

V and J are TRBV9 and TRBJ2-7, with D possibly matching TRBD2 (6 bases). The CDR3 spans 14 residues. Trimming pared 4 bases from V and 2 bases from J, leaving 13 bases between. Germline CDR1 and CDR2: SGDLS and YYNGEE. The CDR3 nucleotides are TGTGCCAGCAGCTTGATAGCGGACACCTACGAGCAGTACTTC. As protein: CASSLIADTYEQYF. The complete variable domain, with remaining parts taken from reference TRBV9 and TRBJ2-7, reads DSGVTQTPKHLITATGQRVTLRCSPRSGDLSVYWYQQSLDQGLQFLIQYYNGEERAKGNILERFSAQQFPDLHSELNLSSLELGDSALYFCASSLIADTYEQYFGPGTRLTVT.

The CDR3 is CASMGAVNTEAFF. Written as DNA, the CDR3 is TGTGCCAGCATGGGAGCCGTGAACACTGAAGCTTTCTTT. The chain is built from TRBV25-1 and TRBJ1-1; D not resolved. Trimming removed 7 bases at V and 0 bases at J, with 9 bases between. There are 13 residues in the CDR3. The germline CDR1 and CDR2 sequences are MGHDK and SYGVNS.

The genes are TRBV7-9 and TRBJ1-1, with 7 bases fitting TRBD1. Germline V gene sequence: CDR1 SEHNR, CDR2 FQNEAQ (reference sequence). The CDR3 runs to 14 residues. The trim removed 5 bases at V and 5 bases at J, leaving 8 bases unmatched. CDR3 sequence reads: CASSPQGVRTEAFF. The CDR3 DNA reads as TGTGCCAGCAGCCCGCAGGGGGTCAGGACTGAAGCTTTCTTT.

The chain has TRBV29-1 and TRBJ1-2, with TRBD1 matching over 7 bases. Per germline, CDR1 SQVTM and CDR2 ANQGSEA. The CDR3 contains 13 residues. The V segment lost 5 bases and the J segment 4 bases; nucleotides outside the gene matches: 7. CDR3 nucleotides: TGCAGCGTTCCCGTAGGGACAGTCTATGGCTACACCTTC. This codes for CSVPVGTVYGYTF.

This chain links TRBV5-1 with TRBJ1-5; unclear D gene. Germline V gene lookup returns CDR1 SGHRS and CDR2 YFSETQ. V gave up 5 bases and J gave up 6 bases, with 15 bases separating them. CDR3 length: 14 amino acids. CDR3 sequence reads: CASRPSREGQPQHF. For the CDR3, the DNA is TGCGCCAGCAGACCGTCGAGGGAGGGTCAGCCCCAGCATTTT.

The chain's CDR3 is CASSFLLSRGAGDTQYF. CDR3 sequence (DNA): TGTGCCAGCAGCTTTCTCCTCTCGCGGGGGGCTGGGGATACGCAGTATTTT. The chain joins TRBV7-2 to TRBJ2-3; TRBD2 agrees at 8 bases. The V gene end was trimmed by 3 bases and the J gene end by 6 bases; junction bases not matched to a gene: 14. This CDR3 is built from 17 residues. CDR1 and CDR2 from the germline V gene are SGHTA and FQGNSA.

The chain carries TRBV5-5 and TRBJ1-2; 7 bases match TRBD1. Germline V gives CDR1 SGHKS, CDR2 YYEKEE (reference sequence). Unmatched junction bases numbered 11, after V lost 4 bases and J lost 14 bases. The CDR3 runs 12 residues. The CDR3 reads CASSIGSGTETF. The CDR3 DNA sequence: TGTGCCAGCAGCATTGGGTCCGGGACAGAGACCTTC.

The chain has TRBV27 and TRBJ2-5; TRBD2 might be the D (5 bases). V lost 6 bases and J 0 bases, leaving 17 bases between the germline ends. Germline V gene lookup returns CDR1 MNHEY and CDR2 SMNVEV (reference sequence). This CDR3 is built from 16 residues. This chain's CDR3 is CASRSRTSKYQETQYF. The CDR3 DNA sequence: TGTGCCAGCAGATCTAGGACTTCCAAGTACCAAGAGACCCAGTACTTC.

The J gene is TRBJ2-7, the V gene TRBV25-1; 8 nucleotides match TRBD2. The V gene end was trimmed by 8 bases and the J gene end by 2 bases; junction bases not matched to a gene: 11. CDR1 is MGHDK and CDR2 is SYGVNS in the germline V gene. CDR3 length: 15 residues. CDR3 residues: CASAPSGGFTYEQYF. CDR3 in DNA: TGTGCCAGCGCCCCCAGCGGGGGATTTACCTACGAGCAGTACTTC.

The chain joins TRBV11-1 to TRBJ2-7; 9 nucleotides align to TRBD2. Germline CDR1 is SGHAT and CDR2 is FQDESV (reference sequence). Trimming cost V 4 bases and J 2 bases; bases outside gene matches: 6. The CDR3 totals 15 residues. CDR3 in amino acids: CASSSPERGAYEQYF. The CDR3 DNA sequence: TGTGCCAGCAGCTCCCCCGAGCGGGGGGCCTACGAGCAGTACTTC. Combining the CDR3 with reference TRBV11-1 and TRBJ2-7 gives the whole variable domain EAEVAQSPRYKITEKSQAVAFWCDPISGHATLYWYRQILGQGPELLVQFQDESVVDDSQLPKDRFSAERLKGVDSTLKIQPAELGDSAMYLCASSSPERGAYEQYFGPGTRLTVT.

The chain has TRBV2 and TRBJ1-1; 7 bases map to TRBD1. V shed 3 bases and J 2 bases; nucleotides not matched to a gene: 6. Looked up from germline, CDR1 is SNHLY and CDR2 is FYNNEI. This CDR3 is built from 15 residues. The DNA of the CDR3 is TGTGCCAGCAGTGAGGGTAGGGGGCGCAACACTGAAGCTTTCTTT. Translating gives CASSEGRGRNTEAFF.